These T cell receptor beta chains were read from a single sample in a study of cytomegalovirus exposure and HLA in healthy donors. Libraries were prepared by immunoSEQ multiplex PCR; TCRdb keeps only in-frame clonotypes and omits some of them. In the table there are about 160,000 clones, approximately 80% of which are singletons. The specimen sequenced was PBMCs. The receptors derive from a man younger than 45 in good health and CMV-seronegative. Each CDR3 is given with its conserved first and last residue. Clone size is shown for a subset of rows, as once, few, many or a class of expanded clone.

CDR3 protein: CASSEWTDRANYGYTF
V gene: TRBV19
J gene: TRBJ1-2
clone size: .

CDR3 protein: CASSSDRQAEAFF
V gene: TRBV7-2
J gene: TRBJ1-1
clone size: .

CDR3 protein: CAWGLGGSGANVLTF
V gene: TRBV30
J gene: TRBJ2-6
clone size: .

CDR3 protein: CATSRDLGRGVNYEQYF
V gene: TRBV15
J gene: TRBJ2-7
clone size: .

CDR3 protein: CASSRGRLAGGVYNEQFF
V gene: TRBV14
J gene: TRBJ2-1
clone size: .

CDR3 protein: CASSLVTGENEQYF
V gene: TRBV11-2
J gene: TRBJ2-7
clone size: few

CDR3 protein: CASSVMTGINEKLFF
V gene: TRBV9
J gene: TRBJ1-4
clone size: .

CDR3 protein: CASSVDGGVGQPQHF
V gene: TRBV9
J gene: TRBJ1-5
clone size: .

CDR3 protein: CASSYRQGNGYTF
V gene: TRBV6-5
J gene: TRBJ1-2
clone size: .

CDR3 protein: CASSPREGPYNEQFF
V gene: TRBV4-3
J gene: TRBJ2-1
clone size: .

CDR3 protein: CASGGEGKNIQYF
V gene: TRBV28
J gene: TRBJ2-4
clone size: few

CDR3 protein: CASSLQQLATNEQFF
V gene: TRBV7-2
J gene: TRBJ2-1
clone size: .

CDR3 protein: CASAKRTGSYEQCF
V gene: TRBV5-8
J gene: TRBJ2-7
clone size: once

CDR3 protein: CATQGDRGLSDTQYF
V gene: TRBV19
J gene: TRBJ2-3
clone size: .

CDR3 protein: CASSQTVNEKLFF
V gene: TRBV28
J gene: TRBJ1-4
clone size: .

CDR3 protein: CASSFPEQETQYF
V gene: TRBV5-1
J gene: TRBJ2-5
clone size: few

CDR3 protein: CASSRSPGANVLTF
V gene: TRBV19
J gene: TRBJ2-6
clone size: .

CDR3 protein: CASSSPQGPGETQYF
V gene: TRBV7-2
J gene: TRBJ2-5
clone size: .

CDR3 protein: CASSTNQDRGYDEQYF
V gene: TRBV19
J gene: TRBJ2-7
clone size: .

CDR3 protein: CASSLYRGTYEQYF
V gene: TRBV7-6
J gene: TRBJ2-7
clone size: few

CDR3 protein: CAISEAGVDTEAFF
V gene: TRBV10-3
J gene: TRBJ1-1
clone size: .

CDR3 protein: CASSLVGLETETQYF
V gene: TRBV7-2
J gene: TRBJ2-5
clone size: .

CDR3 protein: CASSSGQGGGETQYF
V gene: TRBV5-4
J gene: TRBJ2-5
clone size: .

CDR3 protein: CASSEVGTFVAKNIQYF
V gene: TRBV21-1
J gene: TRBJ2-4
clone size: .

CDR3 protein: CASSTGTGGSHEQYF
V gene: TRBV5-1
J gene: TRBJ2-7
clone size: few

CDR3 protein: CAIRKQGVLSTEAFF
V gene: TRBV10-3
J gene: TRBJ1-1
clone size: .

CDR3 protein: CVSSLPGVRAAGGYGYTF
V gene: TRBV28
J gene: TRBJ1-2
clone size: .

CDR3 protein: CASSQGQGARNIQYF
V gene: TRBV4-3
J gene: TRBJ2-4
clone size: once

CDR3 protein: CASSAENRETPREQYF
V gene: TRBV9
J gene: TRBJ2-7
clone size: .

CDR3 protein: CASSENWSSYNSPLHF
V gene: TRBV7-2
J gene: TRBJ1-6
clone size: .

CDR3 protein: CASSQERLAGHSEQYF
V gene: TRBV4-1
J gene: .
clone size: .

CDR3 protein: CASSAPEVANEKLFF
V gene: TRBV19
J gene: TRBJ1-4
clone size: .

CDR3 protein: CASSHRLAGISYNEQFF
V gene: TRBV14
J gene: TRBJ2-1
clone size: .

CDR3 protein: CASSVAGNNQPQHF
V gene: TRBV9
J gene: TRBJ1-5
clone size: .

CDR3 protein: CASKEGATYEQYF
V gene: TRBV10-2
J gene: TRBJ2-7
clone size: .

CDR3 protein: CASKGTGVQYEQYF
V gene: TRBV6-5
J gene: TRBJ2-7
clone size: .

CDR3 protein: CASNPGLADQETQYF
V gene: TRBV6-6
J gene: TRBJ2-5
clone size: .

CDR3 protein: CASRGTVGNTIYF
V gene: TRBV28
J gene: TRBJ1-3
clone size: .

CDR3 protein: CASKVVAAGDTQYF
V gene: TRBV6-1
J gene: TRBJ2-3
clone size: .

CDR3 protein: CAFQTPAEAFF
V gene: TRBV30
J gene: TRBJ1-1
clone size: .

CDR3 protein: CASSPGPNYGYTF
V gene: TRBV6-5
J gene: TRBJ1-2
clone size: .

CDR3 protein: CASSQDIVSEGTSNEQFF
V gene: TRBV4-3
J gene: TRBJ2-1
clone size: .

CDR3 protein: CASSQDLRGTFTDTQYF
V gene: TRBV4-3
J gene: TRBJ2-3
clone size: .

CDR3 protein: CASLRPGGAGYTF
V gene: TRBV6-5
J gene: TRBJ1-2
clone size: once

CDR3 protein: CASSIRQGANEKLFF
V gene: TRBV5-1
J gene: TRBJ1-4
clone size: .

CDR3 protein: CASSEGLNYEQYF
V gene: TRBV6-1
J gene: TRBJ2-7
clone size: .

CDR3 protein: CASSFRGTSSYNEQFF
V gene: TRBV27
J gene: TRBJ2-1
clone size: .

CDR3 protein: CASSLGVELAGGKETQYF
V gene: TRBV28
J gene: TRBJ2-5
clone size: .

CDR3 protein: CASSIVSRGARQPQHF
V gene: TRBV19
J gene: TRBJ1-5
clone size: once

CDR3 protein: CASSYSKAKIQPQHF
V gene: TRBV6-5
J gene: TRBJ1-5
clone size: .

CDR3 protein: CASSQDNFPTDTQYF
V gene: TRBV4-3
J gene: TRBJ2-3
clone size: .

CDR3 protein: CASSQSDRAQSRNEKLFF
V gene: TRBV4-1
J gene: TRBJ1-4
clone size: .

CDR3 protein: CASSAQTSSRGSTDTQYF
V gene: TRBV4-3
J gene: TRBJ2-3
clone size: .

CDR3 protein: CASSLAARGESSPLHF
V gene: TRBV5-1
J gene: TRBJ1-6
clone size: once

CDR3 protein: CASSQEHGQGRNYEQYF
V gene: TRBV4-3
J gene: TRBJ2-7
clone size: .

CDR3 protein: CASRPGQGLSNQPQHF
V gene: TRBV6-6
J gene: TRBJ1-5
clone size: .

CDR3 protein: CASSLAAPGLGELFF
V gene: TRBV7-2
J gene: TRBJ2-2
clone size: .

CDR3 protein: CASSDYPGTSGGIDEQFF
V gene: TRBV6-4
J gene: TRBJ2-1
clone size: few

CDR3 protein: CASSPRDRENTEAFF
V gene: TRBV9
J gene: TRBJ1-1
clone size: .